A single T cell receptor (beta chain) is shown here with its context. This sample was taken from a study of blood T cell repertoires in COVID-19. Study context: T cells, B-cell-depleted T cells, or PBMCs provided the cDNA or gDNA that served as material.

Generated by immunoSEQ multiplex PCR, the TCRdb table keeps only in-frame clones and is missing some. The sample has about 480,000 clones, about 90% seen once. Enrolled through a virtual design, the participants were between roughly 18 and 95 years of age and came from roughly 22 US areas. The CDR3 spans 13 residues. Between the trimmed V and J ends, which lost 4 bases and 5 bases, there was a span of 8 bases. Germline V lookup: CDR1 SGHAT, CDR2 FQNNGV. Sequencing was performed on PBMCs or T cells enriched from blood (not recorded which). The clonotype comes from a woman aged 18-35 years with acute COVID-19. The gene calls are TRBV11-2 and TRBJ2-2; D might be TRBD2 (6 bases). The CDR3 spells CASSSEGTGELFF. The DNA for the CDR3 is TGTGCCAGCAGCTCGGAGGGGACCGGGGAGCTGTTTTTT.